This T cell receptor (beta chain) was captured by sequencing in a study of blood T cell repertoires in COVID-19 (dated by TCRdb to 2019 to 2021). In terms of the full investigation: Collaborator samples came from the United States, Italy and Spain and covered acute and convalescent phases of COVID-19. The material from the prospective study consisted of cDNA or gDNA derived from T cells, B-cell-depleted T cells, or PBMCs. Subjects who had been exposed to COVID-19, were actively infected with it, or had recovered from it provided the deeply sampled blood TCRbeta repertoires that made up the dataset. The repertoires were released in a freely available public database intended as a resource for research on the immune response to SARS-CoV-2. Samples were obtained from the ongoing ImmuneRACE study (first 160 participants) and from roughly 1,300 subjects provided by 6 global collaborators. A de-identified subject ID, COVID-19 status, age in years and sex were almost always included in the sample metadata. Where HLA class I and class II types were available, the types were taken from metadata supplied by the sample provider, not from assay-based typing. Here is what the overall study found, with its caveats: The amount of clinical and demographic metadata varied by source and participant and was provided uncurated.

Collaborating institutions collected whole blood in K2EDTA tubes following their own protocols. For TCRbeta analysis, collaborators shipped samples as frozen whole blood, isolated PBMCs, or DNA extracted from either of those sample types. TCRbeta CDR3 regions were amplified from genomic DNA by means of the immunoSEQ Assay, a bias-controlled multiplex PCR. In the source study's methods: The number of nucleated cells in each sample was estimated by amplification of reference gene primers within the assay. Sequence reads were collapsed and filtered to measure the absolute abundance of every unique TCRbeta CDR3 rearrangement. For each sample, productive Simpson clonality was calculated as the square root of Simpson's diversity index over productive rearrangements. Here the immuneACCESS table is served through TCRdb, limited to in-frame sequences with V and J called. Missing clones are a known gap in these copies; in checked studies unresolved V genes cover under half, and the rest lacks a known reason. V and J calls and clone size are as listed in that table; D and trimming were resolved from the DNA. This sample has roughly 250,000 clones in its table, and 70% to 90% of those were observed once. The ten most abundant clones make up over 3.5% of the sample.

Turning to this clone: Its antigen is currently not known. Within one base of it there is no much larger clone, and no base qualities were kept.

V is clipped by 4 bases and J by 4 bases, and the sequence between their germline boundaries is 11 bases long. For CDR1 and CDR2, the germline V gene (reference sequence) lists SGHKS and YYEKEE. CDR3 length: 13 amino acids, cysteine to phenylalanine. Only the CDR3 portion is preserved as DNA: 39 bases, with reading frame beginning at the first base. The sequenced sample was peripheral blood. This clonotype was obtained from a woman between 35 and 50 years old with acute or convalescent COVID-19. The chain uses TRBV5-5 and TRBJ1-2; the D gene is unclear. The bases are TGTGCCAGCAGCCACCCGGGTTCCTATGGCTACACCTTC. This codes for CASSHPGSYGYTF.